These T cell receptor beta chains were read from a single sample in a study of cytomegalovirus exposure and HLA in healthy donors. Repertoires were generated with immunoSEQ multiplex PCR, while TCRdb's copy carries only in-frame clones and drops some. This sample carries approximately 120,000 clones, about 80% of them seen once, and the ten largest clones take 3% to 3.5%. Sequencing was done on a sample of PBMCs. These receptors were obtained from a woman between 45 and 65 years old in good health and CMV-seronegative. CDR3s include the opening cysteine and the closing phenylalanine or tryptophan. Clone size, where shown, is once, few, many, or a class for clones that have expanded.

v_call: TRBV28; clone_size: .; cdr3_aa: CASSSPHSGGNGYTF
v_call: TRBV7-9; clone_size: .; cdr3_aa: CASSLASTGSTDEQFF
v_call: TRBV27; clone_size: .; cdr3_aa: CASSSTRGEQYF
v_call: TRBV28; clone_size: once; cdr3_aa: CASSSWTSGRLDEQFF
v_call: TRBV27; clone_size: few; cdr3_aa: CASSLSFREDYEQYF
v_call: TRBV5-6; clone_size: .; cdr3_aa: CASSPGGRGHQPQHF
v_call: TRBV7-6; clone_size: few; cdr3_aa: CASSRGPAVGNTIYF
v_call: TRBV25-1; clone_size: .; cdr3_aa: CASSESAGASYEQYF
v_call: TRBV25-1; clone_size: .; cdr3_aa: CASSREGETQYF
v_call: TRBV29-1; clone_size: few; cdr3_aa: CSVAGSGANVLTF